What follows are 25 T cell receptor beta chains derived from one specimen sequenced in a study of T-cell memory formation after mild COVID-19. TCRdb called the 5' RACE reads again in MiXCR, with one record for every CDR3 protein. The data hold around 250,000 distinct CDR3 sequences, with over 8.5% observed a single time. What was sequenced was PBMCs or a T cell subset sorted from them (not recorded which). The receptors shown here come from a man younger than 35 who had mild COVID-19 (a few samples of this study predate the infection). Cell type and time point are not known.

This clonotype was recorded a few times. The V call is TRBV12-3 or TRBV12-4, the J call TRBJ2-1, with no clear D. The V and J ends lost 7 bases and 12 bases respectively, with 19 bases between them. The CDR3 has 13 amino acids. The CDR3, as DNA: TGTGCCAGCAAAAAGGACGCTCTTATCTTGCAGTTCTTC. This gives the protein CASKKDALILQFF.

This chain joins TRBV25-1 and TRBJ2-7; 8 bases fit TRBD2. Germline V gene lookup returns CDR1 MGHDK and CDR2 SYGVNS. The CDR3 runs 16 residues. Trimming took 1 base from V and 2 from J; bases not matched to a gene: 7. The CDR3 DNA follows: TGTGCCAGCAGTGAATTCCCCCGGGAGGGAACCTACGAGCAGTACTTC. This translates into CASSEFPREGTYEQYF.

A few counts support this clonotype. This chain's CDR3 is CASWRGLETQYF. The CDR3 DNA reads TGTGCCAGCTGGAGGGGGCTTGAGACCCAGTACTTC. This rearrangement joins TRBV6-2 or TRBV6-3 to TRBJ2-5; D possibly corresponds to TRBD1 (7 bases). The CDR3 is made up of 12 amino acids. Germline V CDR1 and CDR2: MNHEY, SVGEGT. Trimming removed 8 bases at V and 5 bases at J, with 12 bases between.

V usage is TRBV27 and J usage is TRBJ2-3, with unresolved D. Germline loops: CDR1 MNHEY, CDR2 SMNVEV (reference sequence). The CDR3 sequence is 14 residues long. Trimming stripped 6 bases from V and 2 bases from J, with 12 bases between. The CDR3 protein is CASRYPGSTDTQYF. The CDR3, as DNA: TGTGCCAGCAGATACCCCGGATCCACAGATACGCAGTATTTT.

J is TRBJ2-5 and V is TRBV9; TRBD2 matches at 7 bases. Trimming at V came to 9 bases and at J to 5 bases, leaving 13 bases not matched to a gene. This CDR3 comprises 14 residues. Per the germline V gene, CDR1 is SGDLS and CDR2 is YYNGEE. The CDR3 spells CATSRDLRGETQYF. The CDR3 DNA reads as TGTGCCACTTCCAGGGACCTGCGGGGGGAGACCCAGTACTTC.

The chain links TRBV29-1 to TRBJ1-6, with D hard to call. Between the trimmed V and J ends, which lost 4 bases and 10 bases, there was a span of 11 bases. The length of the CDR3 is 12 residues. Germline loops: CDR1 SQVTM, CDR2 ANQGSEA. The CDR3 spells CSVGEGHSPLHF. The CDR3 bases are TGCAGCGTTGGGGAAGGGCACTCACCCCTCCACTTT.

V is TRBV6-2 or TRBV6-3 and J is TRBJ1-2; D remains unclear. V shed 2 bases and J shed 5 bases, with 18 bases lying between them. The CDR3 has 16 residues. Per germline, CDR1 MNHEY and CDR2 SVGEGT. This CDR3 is CASSYPGHHPKYGYTF. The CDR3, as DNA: TGTGCCAGCAGTTACCCCGGGCACCACCCGAAATATGGCTACACCTTC.

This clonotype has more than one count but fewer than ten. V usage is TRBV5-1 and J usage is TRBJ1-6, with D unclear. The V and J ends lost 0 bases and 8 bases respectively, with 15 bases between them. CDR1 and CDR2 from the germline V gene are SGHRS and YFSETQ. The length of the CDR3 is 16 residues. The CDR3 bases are TGCGCCAGCAGCTTGGCCATCGGGTTCGTGGATTCACCCCTCCACTTT. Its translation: CASSLAIGFVDSPLHF.

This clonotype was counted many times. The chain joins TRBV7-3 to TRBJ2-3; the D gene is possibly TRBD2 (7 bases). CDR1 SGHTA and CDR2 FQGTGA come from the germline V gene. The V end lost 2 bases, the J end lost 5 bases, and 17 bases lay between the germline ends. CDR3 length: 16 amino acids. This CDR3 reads CASSLHALGGQDTQYF. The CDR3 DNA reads TGTGCCAGCAGCTTACATGCGCTGGGGGGGCAAGATACGCAGTATTTT.

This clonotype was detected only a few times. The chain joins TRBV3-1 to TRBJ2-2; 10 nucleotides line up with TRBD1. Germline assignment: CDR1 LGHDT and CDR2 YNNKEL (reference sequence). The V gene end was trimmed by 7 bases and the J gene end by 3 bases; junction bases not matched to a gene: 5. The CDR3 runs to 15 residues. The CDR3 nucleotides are TGTGCCAGCAACCCCGGGACAGGGGACACCGGGGAGCTGTTTTTT. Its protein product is CASNPGTGDTGELFF.

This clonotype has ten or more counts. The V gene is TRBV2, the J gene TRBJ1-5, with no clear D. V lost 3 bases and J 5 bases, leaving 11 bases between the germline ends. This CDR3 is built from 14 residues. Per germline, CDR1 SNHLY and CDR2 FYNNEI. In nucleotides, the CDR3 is TGTGCCAGCAGTGACATAGGAGGAGATCAGCCCCAGCATTTT. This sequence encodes CASSDIGGDQPQHF.

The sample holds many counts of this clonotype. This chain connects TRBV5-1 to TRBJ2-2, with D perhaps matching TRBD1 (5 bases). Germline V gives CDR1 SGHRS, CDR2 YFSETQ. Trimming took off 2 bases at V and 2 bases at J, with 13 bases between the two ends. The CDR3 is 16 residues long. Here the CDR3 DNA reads TGCGCCAGCAGCTTACGACAGATCCTAAACACCGGGGAGCTGTTTTTT. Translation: CASSLRQILNTGELFF.

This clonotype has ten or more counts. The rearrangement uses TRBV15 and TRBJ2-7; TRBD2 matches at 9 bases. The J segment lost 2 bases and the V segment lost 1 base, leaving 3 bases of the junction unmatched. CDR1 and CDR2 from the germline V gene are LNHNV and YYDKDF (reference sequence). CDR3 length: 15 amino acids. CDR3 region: CATSRGSGGTYEQYF. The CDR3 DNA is TGTGCCACCAGCAGAGGTAGCGGGGGAACCTACGAGCAGTACTTC.

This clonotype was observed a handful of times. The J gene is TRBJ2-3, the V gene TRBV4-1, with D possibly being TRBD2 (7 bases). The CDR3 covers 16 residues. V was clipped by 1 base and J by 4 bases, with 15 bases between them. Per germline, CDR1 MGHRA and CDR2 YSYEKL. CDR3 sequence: CASSQVVGGGADTQYF. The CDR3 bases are TGCGCCAGCAGCCAAGTTGTAGGGGGGGGAGCAGATACGCAGTATTTT.

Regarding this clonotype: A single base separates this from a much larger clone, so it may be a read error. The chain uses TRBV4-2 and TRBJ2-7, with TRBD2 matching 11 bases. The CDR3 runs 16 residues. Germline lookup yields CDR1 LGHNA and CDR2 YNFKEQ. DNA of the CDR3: TGTGCCAGAAGCCAAATCACCGGGACTAGCGGCTACGAGCAGTACTTC. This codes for CARSQITGTSGYEQYF.

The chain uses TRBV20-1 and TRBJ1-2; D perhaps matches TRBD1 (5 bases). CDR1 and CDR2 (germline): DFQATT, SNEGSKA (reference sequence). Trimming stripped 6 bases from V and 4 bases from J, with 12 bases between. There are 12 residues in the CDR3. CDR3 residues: CSAGGVRYGYTF. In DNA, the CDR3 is TGCAGTGCCGGGGGGGTTCGCTATGGCTACACCTTC.

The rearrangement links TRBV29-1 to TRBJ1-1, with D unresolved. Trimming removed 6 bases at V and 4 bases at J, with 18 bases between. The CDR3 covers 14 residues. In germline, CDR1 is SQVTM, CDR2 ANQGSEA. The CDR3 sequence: CSVVGRLTGTEAFF. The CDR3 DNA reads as TGCAGCGTGGTGGGGAGGTTGACGGGCACTGAAGCTTTCTTT.

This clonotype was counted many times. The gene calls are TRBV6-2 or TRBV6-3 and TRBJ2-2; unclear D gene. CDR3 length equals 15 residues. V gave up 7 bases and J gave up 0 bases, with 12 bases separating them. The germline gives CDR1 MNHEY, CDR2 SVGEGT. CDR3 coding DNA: TGTGCCAGCACGGACGCCCTGCCGAACACCGGGGAGCTGTTTTTT. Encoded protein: CASTDALPNTGELFF.

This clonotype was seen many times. The chain's CDR3 is CASSLRNEQFF. Here the CDR3 DNA reads TGTGCCAGCAGCTTACGGAATGAGCAGTTCTTC. The V and J genes are TRBV11-2 and TRBJ2-1, with D hard to call. V was shortened by 2 bases and J by 7 bases, with 3 bases between the two germline ends. The CDR3 is 11 residues long. Germline CDR1 is SGHAT and CDR2 is FQNNGV.

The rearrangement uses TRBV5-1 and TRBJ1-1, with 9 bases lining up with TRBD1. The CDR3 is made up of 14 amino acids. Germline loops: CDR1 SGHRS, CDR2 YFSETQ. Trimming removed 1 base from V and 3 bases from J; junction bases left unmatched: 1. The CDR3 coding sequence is TGCGCCAGCAGCTTGAGACAGGGGGACACTGAAGCTTTCTTT. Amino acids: CASSLRQGDTEAFF.

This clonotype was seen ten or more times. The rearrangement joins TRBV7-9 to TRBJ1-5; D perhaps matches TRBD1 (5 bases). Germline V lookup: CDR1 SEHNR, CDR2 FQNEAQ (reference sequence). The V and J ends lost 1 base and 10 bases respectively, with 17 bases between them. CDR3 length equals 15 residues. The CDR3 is CASSLGGEGTQPQHF. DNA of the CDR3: TGTGCCAGCAGCTTAGGGGGGGAGGGGACCCAACCCCAGCATTTT.

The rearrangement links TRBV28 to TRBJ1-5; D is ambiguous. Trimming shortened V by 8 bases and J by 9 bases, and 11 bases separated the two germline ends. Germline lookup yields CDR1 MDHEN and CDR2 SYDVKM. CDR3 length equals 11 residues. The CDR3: CASGVPRPQHF. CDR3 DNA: TGTGCCAGCGGAGTTCCGAGGCCCCAGCATTTT.

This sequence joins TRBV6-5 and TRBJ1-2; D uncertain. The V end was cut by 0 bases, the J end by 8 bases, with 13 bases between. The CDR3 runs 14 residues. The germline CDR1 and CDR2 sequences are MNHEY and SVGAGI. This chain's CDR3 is CASSYSIEPGGYTF. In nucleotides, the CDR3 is TGTGCCAGCAGTTACTCGATCGAACCGGGGGGCTACACCTTC.

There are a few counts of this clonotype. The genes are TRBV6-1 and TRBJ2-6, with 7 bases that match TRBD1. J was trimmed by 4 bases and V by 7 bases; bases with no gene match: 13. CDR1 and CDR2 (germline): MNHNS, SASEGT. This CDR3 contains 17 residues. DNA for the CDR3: TGTGCCAGCAACCCCCCGACAGGGTTGTACGGGGCCAACGTCCTGACTTTC. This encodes CASNPPTGLYGANVLTF.

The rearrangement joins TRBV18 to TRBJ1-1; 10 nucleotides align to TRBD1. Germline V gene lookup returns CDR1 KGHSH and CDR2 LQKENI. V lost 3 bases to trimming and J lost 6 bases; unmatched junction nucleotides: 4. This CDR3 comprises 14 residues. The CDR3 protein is CASSPGQGSPEAFF. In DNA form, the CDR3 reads TGTGCCAGCTCACCGGGACAGGGGTCGCCTGAAGCTTTCTTT.